Given below is one T cell receptor beta chain in context. As yet, its antigen is unknown. These data originate in a study of T-cell memory formation after mild COVID-19. Study context: TCR clusters were mostly donor specific. Study results and caveats: Later expanders leaned CD4+, whereas day 15 to 85 contracting clones were balanced CD4/CD8. Chiefly within CM and EM were the contracting CD4+ clones; CD8+ ones were within EMRA.

UMIs and sample barcodes were carried by the TCR alpha and TCR beta cDNA libraries that 5'RACE produced using constant-segment primers. TCRdb recomputed calls from the 5' RACE reads with MiXCR, one row per CDR3 protein. The profile shows about 400,000 distinct CDR3 sequences, roughly a quarter of them singletons. The V gene lost 5 bases and the J gene lost 2 bases, with 9 bases spanning the gap. The CDR3 is 12 amino acids. Germline V lookup: CDR1 DFQATT, CDR2 SNEGSKA (reference sequence). This clonotype originated in an adult woman who had mild COVID-19 (a few samples of this study predate the infection). Cell type and time point are not known. The chain has TRBV20-1 and TRBJ1-2, with unresolved D. Specimen: PBMCs or a T cell subset sorted from them (not recorded which). CDR3 in amino acids: CSARIVNYGYTF. In nucleotides, the CDR3 is TGCAGTGCTCGTATCGTGAACTATGGCTACACCTTC.